The clone carrying this T cell receptor (beta chain) is a singleton in its sample. Its antigen is unknown. Trimming took 5 bases from V and 5 from J; bases not matched to a gene: 6. This CDR3 region has 17 residues. Germline V lookup: CDR1 MNHEY, CDR2 SMNVEV (reference sequence). The data were obtained in a study of OX40 agonist ivuxolimab in advanced cancers. Study-level information: Age averaged around 58 years (range about 20 to 79), and roughly 82% were male. Study-level results: Among expanded peripheral T cells, antigen specificity went undetermined.

TCRdb keeps only in-frame clones here, not all; method: immunoSEQ multiplex PCR. The sample consists of about 99,000 clones, about 96% of them appearing once. The chain uses TRBV27 and TRBJ2-1; TRBD2 matches 16 bases. The origin of this receptor is an adult with an advanced solid tumor such as melanoma, head and neck, liver or kidney cancer. Material: CD4+ or CD8+ T cells sorted from blood, obtained in a trial of the OX40 agonist ivuxolimab. The CDR3, as DNA: TGTGCCAGCAGTCTCGGGACTAGCGGGAGGGGGGACAATGAGCAGTTCTTC. This codes for CASSLGTSGRGDNEQFF.